This T cell receptor beta chain derives from a study of T-cell reconstitution after alpha-beta-depleted transplantation in children. Germline trimming cut 4 bases from V and 5 bases from J; bases unmatched to any gene: 4. This CDR3 spans 13 amino acids. CDR1 is ENHRY, CDR2 SYGVKD, per germline. Unique molecular identifiers were used to barcode this TCRbeta library. TCRdb independently ran MiXCR on the PCR reads; one entry per CDR3 protein. The sample lists under 350,000 distinct CDR3 sequences, 9.5% to 10% occurring once. This sample comprised PBMCs from the stem cell graft donor, obtained from the stem cell graft. The chain joins TRBV10-3 to TRBJ1-2, with 7 bases identical to TRBD1. The TCR comes from a human donor who donated a stem cell graft to a child with SCID. The CDR3 region is CAISGDREYGYTF. CDR3 in DNA: TGTGCCATCAGTGGGGACAGAGAGTATGGCTACACCTTC.